The 5 T cell receptor beta chains listed next were all sequenced from one sample in a study of blood T cell repertoires in COVID-19. Only in-frame clones appear in the TCRdb table, and some are missing; sequencing was by immunoSEQ multiplex PCR. The sample carries over 130,000 clones, about three quarters recorded once. The specimen was PBMCs or T cells enriched from blood (not recorded which). All receptors derive from a woman aged 45-60 years who had recovered from COVID-19.

CDR3 amino acids: CASSSTVPGNTIYF. For the CDR3, the DNA is TGTGCCAGCAGTTCTACCGTTCCCGGGAACACCATATATTTT. The chain links TRBV28 to TRBJ1-3, with D unresolved. Per the germline V gene, CDR1 is MDHEN and CDR2 is SYDVKM. The CDR3 sequence is 14 residues long. The V end lost 4 bases, the J end lost 7 bases, and 14 bases lay between the germline ends. Full variable domain (outside the CDR3, taken from reference TRBV28 and TRBJ1-3): DVKVTQSSRYLVKRTGEKVFLECVQDMDHENMFWYRQDPGLGLRLIYFSYDVKMKEKGDIPEGYSVSREKKERFSLILESASTNQTSMYLCASSSTVPGNTIYFGEGSWLTVV.

The rearrangement joins TRBV7-9 to TRBJ2-3; D unresolved. CDR1 and CDR2 (germline): SEHNR, FQNEAQ (reference sequence). The CDR3 is made up of 14 amino acids. The V gene lost 1 base and the J gene lost 2 bases, with 7 bases spanning the gap. CDR3 sequence: CASSLEQITDTQYF. DNA for the CDR3: TGTGCCAGCAGCTTAGAACAGATCACAGATACGCAGTATTTT.

V gene TRBV29-1 combines with J gene TRBJ2-1, with 8 bases lining up with TRBD2. V shed 4 bases and J 4 bases; nucleotides not matched to a gene: 9. In germline, CDR1 is SQVTM, CDR2 ANQGSEA. This CDR3 has 15 residues. The CDR3 here is CSVASSSGYYNEQFF. The CDR3 coding sequence is TGCAGCGTTGCTTCGTCTAGCGGGTATTACAATGAGCAGTTCTTC.

The chain has TRBV7-2 and TRBJ1-1; 7 bases align to TRBD1. CDR1 and CDR2 from the germline V gene are SGHTA and FQGNSA. V lost 2 bases to trimming and J lost 5 bases; unmatched junction nucleotides: 5. The CDR3 has 14 residues. DNA for the CDR3: TGTGCCAGCAGCTTATACGGGGGACAGACTGAAGCTTTCTTT. As protein: CASSLYGGQTEAFF.

J is TRBJ1-3 and V is TRBV9, with a possible D match to TRBD1 (6 bases). This CDR3 is 16 amino acids long. The germline V and J ends were trimmed by 0 bases and 2 bases, with 12 bases remaining between them. CDR1 SGDLS and CDR2 YYNGEE come from the germline V gene. CDR3 sequence reads: CASSVEGTPAGNTIYF. The CDR3 coding sequence is TGTGCCAGCAGCGTAGAGGGGACACCAGCTGGAAACACCATATATTTT.